This TCR beta chain came from a study of CD8 T cells in ankylosing spondylitis. Each CDR3 protein gets one entry after TCRdb re-called the 5' RACE reads with MiXCR. The data contain fewer than 400,000 distinct CDR3 sequences, roughly 14% of them seen just once; the ten biggest clones take up 0.9% to 1.2%. CDR1 is MGHRA and CDR2 is YSYEKL in the germline V gene. The V end was cut by 4 bases, the J end by 0 bases, with 13 bases between. This CDR3 is 16 amino acids long. Only a few counts were recorded for this clonotype. The material sequenced was blood, either unsorted or a sorted T cell fraction (not recorded which). This rearrangement joins TRBV4-1 to TRBJ2-1; weak D call: TRBD1 (5 bases). The clonotype was recovered from a male donor with ankylosing spondylitis or in good health (not recorded which). Here the CDR3 DNA reads TGCGCCAGCAGCCCTCGACAGATCTCCTCCTACAATGAGCAGTTCTTC. This codes for CASSPRQISSYNEQFF.